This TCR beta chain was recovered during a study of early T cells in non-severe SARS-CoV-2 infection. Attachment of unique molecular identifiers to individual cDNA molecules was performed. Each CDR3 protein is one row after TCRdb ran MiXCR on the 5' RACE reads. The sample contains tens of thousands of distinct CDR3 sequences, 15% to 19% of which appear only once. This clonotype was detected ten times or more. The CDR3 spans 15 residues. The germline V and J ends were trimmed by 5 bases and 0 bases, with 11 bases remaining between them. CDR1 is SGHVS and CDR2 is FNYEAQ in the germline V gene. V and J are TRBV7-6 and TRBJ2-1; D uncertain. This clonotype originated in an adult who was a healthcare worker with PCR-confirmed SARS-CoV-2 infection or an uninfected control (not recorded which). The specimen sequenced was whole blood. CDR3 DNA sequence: TGTGCCAGCAGCCTAAACACTATCTCCTACAATGAGCAGTTCTTC. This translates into CASSLNTISYNEQFF.